This T cell receptor beta chain was captured in a study of cytomegalovirus exposure and HLA in healthy donors. This CDR3 comprises 13 residues. Per the germline V gene, CDR1 is SGHTS and CDR2 is YDEGEE. V was cut by 3 bases and J by 2 bases, with 9 bases left in between. Some clones are missing from TCRdb's copy, which holds only in-frame ones; the method was immunoSEQ multiplex PCR. The profile shows 250,000 or so clones, around nine tenths of them singletons. This TCR came from a man between 18 and 29 years old in good health and CMV-seronegative. Specimen: PBMCs. The rearrangement uses TRBV5-8 and TRBJ2-7; tentatively, D is TRBD2 (5 bases). Here the CDR3 DNA reads TGTGCCAGCAGCTCCCCGGGGACCTACGAGCAGTACTTC. Translating gives CASSSPGTYEQYF.